These 22 T cell receptor beta chains came from one sample sequenced in a study of cytomegalovirus exposure and HLA in healthy donors (dated by TCRdb to the late 2010s). Library method: the immunoSEQ multiplex PCR assay. For the multiplex PCR, a mixture combining 60 forward primers for TCR Vbeta segments and 13 reverse primers for TCR Jbeta segments was used. Drawn from immuneACCESS, this table holds only the in-frame rearrangements with V and J called that TCRdb kept. Clones are partly lost; checked studies trace under half to an unresolved V gene and leave the rest unexplained. Within this sample are 95,000 to 110,000 clones, with more than 70% of them counted one time only. Of the sample, about 2.5% is held by the ten largest clones. Input material: PBMCs. The receptors shown here come from a young man in good health and CMV-seronegative.

The chain carries TRBV9 and TRBJ2-2, with unresolved D. The germline gives CDR1 SGDLS, CDR2 YYNGEE. The CDR3 has 12 amino acids. Trimming removed 3 bases at V and 7 bases at J, with 7 bases between. The CDR3 DNA sequence: TGTGCCAGCAGCGAACACCACGGGGAGCTGTTTTTT. Its translation is CASSEHHGELFF.

The chain uses TRBV7-3 and TRBJ2-2, with D tentatively TRBD1 (5 bases). This CDR3 is 15 amino acids long. Germline V gene sequence: CDR1 SGHTA, CDR2 FQGTGA. V was cut by 5 bases and J by 0 bases, with 10 bases left in between. CDR3 in DNA: TGTGCCAGCAGCCCAACGACAGCGAACACCGGGGAGCTGTTTTTT. The encoded protein is CASSPTTANTGELFF.

The rearrangement links TRBV19 to TRBJ2-7, with 8 bases fitting TRBD1. CDR3 length: 13 residues. Germline V gene sequence: CDR1 LNHDA, CDR2 SQIVND (reference sequence). With 6 bases clipped from V and 3 bases from J, the junction kept 4 bases outside the gene matches. The CDR3 protein is CASSDRGNYEQYF. CDR3 sequence (DNA): TGTGCCAGTAGCGACAGGGGTAACTACGAGCAGTACTTC.

The chain couples TRBV6-4 to TRBJ2-7; no clear D gene. V shed 7 bases and J shed 3 bases, with 7 bases lying between them. The CDR3 is made up of 11 amino acids. Germline V gene lookup returns CDR1 MRHNA and CDR2 SNTAGT. In nucleotides, the CDR3 is TGTGCCAGCATGAGACTCTACGAGCAGTACTTC. This encodes CASMRLYEQYF.

J is TRBJ1-5 and V is TRBV7-8, with unresolved D. Germline V gives CDR1 SGHVS, CDR2 FQNEAQ. The CDR3 covers 13 residues. The ends were cut back, 1 base at V and 8 bases at J, with 9 bases in the middle. The CDR3 sequence is CASSLDLGEPQHF. CDR3 DNA: TGTGCCAGCAGCTTAGATCTAGGTGAGCCCCAGCATTTT.

The chain uses TRBV6-1 and TRBJ1-6; D is unclear. CDR1 MNHNS and CDR2 SASEGT come from the germline V gene. The V and J ends lost 1 base and 7 bases respectively, with 8 bases between them. This CDR3 has 14 residues. The CDR3 protein is CASSEEWQNSPLHF. The CDR3 DNA sequence: TGTGCCAGCAGTGAAGAGTGGCAGAATTCACCCCTCCACTTT.

CDR3 in amino acids: CASSLTLTGGNVEQYF. The CDR3 DNA sequence: TGTGCCAGCAGCTTGACCCTGACAGGGGGCAACGTCGAGCAGTACTTC. V and J are TRBV5-5 and TRBJ2-7; the match to TRBD1 covers 10 bases. CDR3 length equals 16 residues. V dropped 1 base and J dropped 6; count of bases not matched to a gene: 10. Germline V lookup: CDR1 SGHKS, CDR2 YYEKEE (reference sequence).

This chain links TRBV5-1 with TRBJ2-5; the match to TRBD2 covers 8 bases. This CDR3 region has 16 residues. Germline CDR1 SGHRS, CDR2 YFSETQ. Trimming removed 2 bases from V and 2 bases from J; junction bases left unmatched: 8. As DNA, the CDR3 is TGCGCCAGCAGCTTTGGCACGGGGGGGGAGCAAGAGACCCAGTACTTC. It specifies CASSFGTGGEQETQYF.

The rearrangement joins TRBV28 to TRBJ2-7; perhaps TRBD2 as D (6 bases). The CDR3 extends over 17 amino acids. Looked up from germline, CDR1 is MDHEN and CDR2 is SYDVKM. Trimming pared 6 bases from V and 0 bases from J, leaving 21 bases between. The CDR3 DNA is TGTGCCAGCAGCCCGCCTCTCTGGGGGGTAAGCTCCTACGAGCAGTACTTC. Its protein product is CASSPPLWGVSSYEQYF.

The chain has TRBV7-9 and TRBJ1-2; TRBD1 matches 11 bases. V gave up 4 bases and J gave up 7 bases; unmatched junction bases: 5. Germline V lookup: CDR1 SEHNR, CDR2 FQNEAQ (reference sequence). The CDR3 consists of 14 residues. The CDR3 bases are TGTGCCAGCAGCTCCTCCGGGACAGGGGGTGGCTACACCTTC. This encodes CASSSSGTGGGYTF.

The J gene is TRBJ2-7, the V gene TRBV28; D remains ambiguous. V lost 4 bases, J lost 6 bases, and 19 bases lay in between. Germline CDR1 reads MDHEN; CDR2 reads SYDVKM. CDR3 size: 15 residues. CDR3 protein: CASSSPPPGPVEQYF. DNA for the CDR3: TGTGCCAGCAGTTCTCCTCCCCCGGGTCCAGTCGAGCAGTACTTC.

In its sample, this clone was seen once. The CDR3 loop is CASRYGTTNTGELFF. The DNA for the CDR3 is TGTGCCAGCCGTTACGGGACTACGAACACCGGGGAGCTGTTTTTT. The chain carries TRBV27 and TRBJ2-2; 7 bases align to TRBD2. Losses at the gene ends were 8 bases for V and 0 bases for J; bases not matched to a gene: 6. CDR3 size: 15 residues. Looked up from germline, CDR1 is MNHEY and CDR2 is SMNVEV (reference sequence).

This clone was seen just once. The rearrangement uses TRBV15 and TRBJ2-2, with D perhaps TRBD1 (6 bases). V was trimmed by 5 bases and J by 8 bases, leaving 9 bases between them. The CDR3 is made up of 12 amino acids. CDR1 is LNHNV, CDR2 YYDKDF, per germline (reference sequence). This CDR3 is CATSLGAGELFF. In DNA form, the CDR3 reads TGTGCCACCAGCTTGGGGGCGGGGGAGCTGTTTTTT.

This chain joins TRBV7-9 and TRBJ2-5; 10 bases map to TRBD2. The CDR3 is 18 amino acids. In germline, CDR1 is SEHNR, CDR2 FQNEAQ (reference sequence). The V segment lost 6 bases and the J segment 4 bases; nucleotides outside the gene matches: 17. The DNA for the CDR3 is TGTGCCAGCAGTCCTACAACGCAGCGGGGGGGCCGTTCAGAGACCCAGTACTTC. Protein: CASSPTTQRGGRSETQYF.

The chain uses TRBV5-6 and TRBJ2-3; 10 bases match TRBD2. Germline trimming cut 2 bases from V and 4 bases from J; bases unmatched to any gene: 4. Germline V gene lookup returns CDR1 SGHDT and CDR2 YYEEEE. The CDR3 covers 15 residues. CDR3 region: CASSFRLAGADTQYF. The CDR3 DNA reads as TGTGCCAGCAGCTTCCGCCTAGCGGGGGCAGATACGCAGTATTTT.

The count of this clone is one. CDR3 loop: CASSSTGTGYTF. In nucleotides, the CDR3 is TGTGCCAGCAGTTCCACAGGGACGGGCTACACCTTC. This chain connects TRBV28 to TRBJ1-2; TRBD1 might be the D (6 bases). This CDR3 has 12 residues. V lost 4 bases and J lost 8, with 11 bases in between. The germline V gene has CDR1 MDHEN and CDR2 SYDVKM.

V is TRBV7-8 and J is TRBJ1-1, with D tentatively TRBD1 (5 bases). Germline CDR1 reads SGHVS; CDR2 reads FQNEAQ. The V end lost 5 bases, the J end lost 5 bases, and 15 bases lay between the germline ends. This CDR3 is built from 14 residues. The CDR3 is CASSPGRGKTEAFF. For the CDR3, the DNA is TGTGCCAGCAGCCCGGGACGGGGGAAGACTGAAGCTTTCTTT.

This clone was seen a few times. This sequence joins TRBV7-3 and TRBJ2-1, with D tentatively TRBD2 (7 bases). Germline lookup yields CDR1 SGHTA and CDR2 FQGTGA. The CDR3 has 15 amino acids. Trimming pared 1 base from V and 7 bases from J, leaving 14 bases between. CDR3: CASSLMGGGGNEQFF. The CDR3 DNA reads as TGTGCCAGCAGCTTAATGGGGGGAGGGGGGAATGAGCAGTTCTTC. Together with reference TRBV7-3 and TRBJ2-1, the CDR3 gives the full variable domain: GAGVSQTPSNKVTEKGKYVELRCDPISGHTALYWYRQSLGQGPEFLIYFQGTGAADDSGLPNDRFFAVRPEGSVSTLKIQRTERGDSAVYLCASSLMGGGGNEQFFGPGTRLTVL.

Written as DNA, the CDR3 is TGTGCCAGCAGCTCCGGGACTAGAGGAGAGACCCAGTACTTC. It specifies CASSSGTRGETQYF. The rearrangement links TRBV25-1 to TRBJ2-5; 8 bases map to TRBD2. Germline loops: CDR1 MGHDK, CDR2 SYGVNS. J was trimmed by 4 bases and V by 6 bases; bases with no gene match: 7. The CDR3 is made up of 14 amino acids.

This chain uses TRBV29-1 with TRBJ1-1, with a possible D match to TRBD1 (6 bases). Germline-derived CDR1 and CDR2 are SQVTM and ANQGSEA. The V and J ends lost 7 bases and 0 bases respectively, with 15 bases between them. The CDR3 is 14 amino acids. CDR3 in amino acids: CSAWTAQMNTEAFF. CDR3 sequence (DNA): TGCAGCGCGTGGACAGCCCAAATGAACACTGAAGCTTTCTTT.

The rearrangement uses TRBV6-1 and TRBJ1-2, with TRBD1 matching over 10 bases. V shed 9 bases, J shed 7 bases, and the junction held 11 bases outside the gene matches. The CDR3 is made up of 14 amino acids. Germline CDR1 is MNHNS and CDR2 is SASEGT. The CDR3 DNA is TGTGCCAGTTGGGACAGGGGATCTGTGCGTGGCTACACCTTC. This sequence encodes CASWDRGSVRGYTF.

This chain uses TRBV4-1 with TRBJ1-5, with D possibly being TRBD1 (6 bases). Germline-derived CDR1 and CDR2 are MGHRA and YSYEKL. The length of the CDR3 is 15 residues. Trimming removed 4 bases at V and 6 bases at J, with 16 bases between. CDR3 DNA: TGCGCCAGCAGCCCCGTACTGGGGGCTGGTCAGCCCCAGCATTTT. This sequence encodes CASSPVLGAGQPQHF.